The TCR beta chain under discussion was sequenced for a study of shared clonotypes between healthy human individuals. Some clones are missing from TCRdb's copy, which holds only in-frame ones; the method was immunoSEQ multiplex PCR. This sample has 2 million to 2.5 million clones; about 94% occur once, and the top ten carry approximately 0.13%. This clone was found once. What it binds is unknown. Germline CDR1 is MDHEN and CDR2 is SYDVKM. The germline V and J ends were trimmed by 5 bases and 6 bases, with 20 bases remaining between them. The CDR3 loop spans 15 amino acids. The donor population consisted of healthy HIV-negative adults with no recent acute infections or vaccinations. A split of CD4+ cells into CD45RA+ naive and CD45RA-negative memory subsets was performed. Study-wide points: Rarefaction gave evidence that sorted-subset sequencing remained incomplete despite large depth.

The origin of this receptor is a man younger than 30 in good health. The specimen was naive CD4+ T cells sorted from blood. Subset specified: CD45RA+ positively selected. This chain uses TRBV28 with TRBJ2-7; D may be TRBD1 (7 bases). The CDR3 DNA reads TGTGCCAGCAGTACACAGGGGCGGGATAAGGGCGAGCAGTACTTC. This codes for CASSTQGRDKGEQYF.